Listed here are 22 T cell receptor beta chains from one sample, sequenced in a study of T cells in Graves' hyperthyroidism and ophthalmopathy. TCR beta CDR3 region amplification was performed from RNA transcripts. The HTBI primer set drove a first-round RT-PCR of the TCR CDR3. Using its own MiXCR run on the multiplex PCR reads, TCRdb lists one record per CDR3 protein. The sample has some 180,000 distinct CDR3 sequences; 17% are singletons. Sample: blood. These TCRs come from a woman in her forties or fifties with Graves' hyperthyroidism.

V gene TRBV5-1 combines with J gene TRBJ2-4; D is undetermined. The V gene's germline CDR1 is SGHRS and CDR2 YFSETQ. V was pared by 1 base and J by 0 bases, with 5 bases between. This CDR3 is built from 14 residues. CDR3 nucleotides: TGCGCCAGCAGCTTGACCCTAGCCAAAAACATTCAGTACTTC. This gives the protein CASSLTLAKNIQYF.

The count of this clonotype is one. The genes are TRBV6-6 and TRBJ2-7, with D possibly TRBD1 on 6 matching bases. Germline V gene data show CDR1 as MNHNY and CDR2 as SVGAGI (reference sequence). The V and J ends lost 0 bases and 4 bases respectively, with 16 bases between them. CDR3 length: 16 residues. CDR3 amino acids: CASSYSGPSRGYEQYF. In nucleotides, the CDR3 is TGTGCCAGCAGTTACTCTGGACCCTCCAGGGGATACGAGCAGTACTTC.

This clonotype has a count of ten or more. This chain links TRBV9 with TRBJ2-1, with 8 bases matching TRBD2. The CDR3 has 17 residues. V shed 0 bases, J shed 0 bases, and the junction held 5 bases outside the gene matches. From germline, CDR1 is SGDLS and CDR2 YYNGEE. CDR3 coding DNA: TGTGCCAGCAGCGTAGGAGCTGGACTAGCCTCCTACAATGAGCAGTTCTTC. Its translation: CASSVGAGLASYNEQFF.

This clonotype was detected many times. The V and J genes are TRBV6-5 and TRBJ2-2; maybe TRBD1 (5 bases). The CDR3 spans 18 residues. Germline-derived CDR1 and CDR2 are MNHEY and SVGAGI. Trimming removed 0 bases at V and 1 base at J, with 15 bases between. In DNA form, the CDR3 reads TGTGCCAGCAGTTACTCGGTGTACGATACAGGGAACACCGGGGAGCTGTTTTTT. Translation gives CASSYSVYDTGNTGELFF.

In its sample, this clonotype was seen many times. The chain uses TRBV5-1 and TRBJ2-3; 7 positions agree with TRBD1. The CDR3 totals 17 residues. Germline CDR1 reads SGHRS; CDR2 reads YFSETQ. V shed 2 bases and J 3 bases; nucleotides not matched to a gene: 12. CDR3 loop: CASSFTGRQGPTDTQYF. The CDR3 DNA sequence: TGCGCCAGCAGCTTTACTGGAAGACAGGGCCCGACAGATACGCAGTATTTT.

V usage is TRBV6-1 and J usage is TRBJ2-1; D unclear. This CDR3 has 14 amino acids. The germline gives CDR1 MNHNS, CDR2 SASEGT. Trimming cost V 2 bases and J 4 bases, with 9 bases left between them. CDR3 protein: CASSERRQYNEQFF. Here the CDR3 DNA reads TGTGCCAGCAGTGAAAGACGCCAATACAATGAGCAGTTCTTC.

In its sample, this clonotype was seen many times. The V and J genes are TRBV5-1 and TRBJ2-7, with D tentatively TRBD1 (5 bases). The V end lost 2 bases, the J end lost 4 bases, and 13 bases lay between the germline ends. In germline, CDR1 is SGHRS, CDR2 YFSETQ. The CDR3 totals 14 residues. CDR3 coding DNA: TGCGCCAGCAGCTTCGGAAGGGGCCAGTACGAGCAGTACTTC. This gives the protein CASSFGRGQYEQYF.

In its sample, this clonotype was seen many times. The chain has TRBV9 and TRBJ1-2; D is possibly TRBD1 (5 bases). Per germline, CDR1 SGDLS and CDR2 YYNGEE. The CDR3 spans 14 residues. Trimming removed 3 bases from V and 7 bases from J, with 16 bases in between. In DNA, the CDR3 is TGTGCCAGCAGCGCGGGACGGTATTACTCTGGCTACACCTTC. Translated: CASSAGRYYSGYTF. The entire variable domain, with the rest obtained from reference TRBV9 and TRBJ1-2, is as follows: DSGVTQTPKHLITATGQRVTLRCSPRSGDLSVYWYQQSLDQGLQFLIQYYNGEERAKGNILERFSAQQFPDLHSELNLSSLELGDSALYFCASSAGRYYSGYTFGSGTRLTVV.

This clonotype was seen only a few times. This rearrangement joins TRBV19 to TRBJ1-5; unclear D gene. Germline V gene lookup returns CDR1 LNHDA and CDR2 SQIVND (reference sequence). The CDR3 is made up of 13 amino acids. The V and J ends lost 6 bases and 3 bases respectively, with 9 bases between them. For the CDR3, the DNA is TGTGCCAGTAGCGACATCACCAATCAGCCCCAGCATTTT. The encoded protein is CASSDITNQPQHF.

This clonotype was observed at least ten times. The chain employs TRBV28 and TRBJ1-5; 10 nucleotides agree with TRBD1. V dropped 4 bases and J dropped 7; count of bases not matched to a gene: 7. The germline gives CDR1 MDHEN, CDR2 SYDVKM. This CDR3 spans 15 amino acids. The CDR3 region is CASSWTGGRRQPQHF. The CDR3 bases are TGTGCCAGCAGTTGGACAGGGGGGAGAAGGCAGCCCCAGCATTTT. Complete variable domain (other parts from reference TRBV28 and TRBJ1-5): DVKVTQSSRYLVKRTGEKVFLECVQDMDHENMFWYRQDPGLGLRLIYFSYDVKMKEKGDIPEGYSVSREKKERFSLILESASTNQTSMYLCASSWTGGRRQPQHFGDGTRLSIL.

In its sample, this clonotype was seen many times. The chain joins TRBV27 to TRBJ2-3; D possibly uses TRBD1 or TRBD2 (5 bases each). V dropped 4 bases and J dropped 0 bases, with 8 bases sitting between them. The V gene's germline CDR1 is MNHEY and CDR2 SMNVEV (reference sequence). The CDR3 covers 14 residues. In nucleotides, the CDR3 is TGTGCCAGCAGTTACCGGGACAGCACAGATACGCAGTATTTT. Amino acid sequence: CASSYRDSTDTQYF.

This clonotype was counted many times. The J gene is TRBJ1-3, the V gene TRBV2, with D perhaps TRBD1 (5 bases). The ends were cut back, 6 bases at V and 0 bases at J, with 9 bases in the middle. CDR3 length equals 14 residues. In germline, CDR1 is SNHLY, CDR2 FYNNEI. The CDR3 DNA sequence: TGTGCCAGCAGGGTGAGGGGCTCTGGAAACACCATATATTTT. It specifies CASRVRGSGNTIYF.

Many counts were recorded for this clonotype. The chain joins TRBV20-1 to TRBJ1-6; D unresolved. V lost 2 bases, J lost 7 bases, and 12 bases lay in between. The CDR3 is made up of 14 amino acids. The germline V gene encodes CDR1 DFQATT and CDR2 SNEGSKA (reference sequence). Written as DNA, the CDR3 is TGCAGTGCTAGAATTGCAGCTAGAAATTCACCCCTCCACTTT. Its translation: CSARIAARNSPLHF.

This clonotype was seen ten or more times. The CDR3 DNA reads TGTGCCAGCAGGAAGACAGGGGGCGGAGATACGCAGTATTTT. Translating it yields CASRKTGGGDTQYF. The rearrangement joins TRBV6-2 or TRBV6-3 to TRBJ2-3; 10 nucleotides match TRBD1. This CDR3 is 14 amino acids long. V shed 6 bases, J shed 5 bases, and the junction held 5 bases outside the gene matches. The V gene's germline CDR1 is MNHEY and CDR2 SVGEGT.

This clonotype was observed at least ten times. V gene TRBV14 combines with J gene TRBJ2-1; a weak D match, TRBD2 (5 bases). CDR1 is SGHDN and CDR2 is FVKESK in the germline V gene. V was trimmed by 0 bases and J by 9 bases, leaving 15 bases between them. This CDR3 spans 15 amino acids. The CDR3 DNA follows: TGTGCCAGCAGCCAAGACGGGGTGACCCCTGGTGAGCAGTTCTTC. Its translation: CASSQDGVTPGEQFF. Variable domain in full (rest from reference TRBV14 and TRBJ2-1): EAGVTQFPSHSVIEKGQTVTLRCDPISGHDNLYWYRRVMGKEIKFLLHFVKESKQDESGMPNNRFLAERTGGTYSTLKVQPAELEDSGVYFCASSQDGVTPGEQFFGPGTRLTVL.

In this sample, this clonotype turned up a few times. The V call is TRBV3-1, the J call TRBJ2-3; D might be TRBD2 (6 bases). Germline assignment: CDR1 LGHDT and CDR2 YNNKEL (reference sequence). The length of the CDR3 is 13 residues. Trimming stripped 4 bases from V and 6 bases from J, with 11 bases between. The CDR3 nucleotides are TGTGCCAGCAGCCGAGGGACTGGGGATACGCAGTATTTT. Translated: CASSRGTGDTQYF.

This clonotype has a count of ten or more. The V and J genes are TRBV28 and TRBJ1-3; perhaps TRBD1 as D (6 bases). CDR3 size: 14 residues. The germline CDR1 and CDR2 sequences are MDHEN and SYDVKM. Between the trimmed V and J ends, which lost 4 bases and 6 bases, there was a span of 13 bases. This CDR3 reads CASSSRGRKNTIYF. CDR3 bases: TGTGCCAGCAGTTCGCGGGGGCGCAAAAACACCATATATTTT.

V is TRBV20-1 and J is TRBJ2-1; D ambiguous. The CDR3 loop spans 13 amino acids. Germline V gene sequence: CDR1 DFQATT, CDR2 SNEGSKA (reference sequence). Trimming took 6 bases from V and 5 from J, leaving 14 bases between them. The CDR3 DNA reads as TGCAGTGCACAAAAGGGCCGTCACAATGAGCAGTTCTTC. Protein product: CSAQKGRHNEQFF.

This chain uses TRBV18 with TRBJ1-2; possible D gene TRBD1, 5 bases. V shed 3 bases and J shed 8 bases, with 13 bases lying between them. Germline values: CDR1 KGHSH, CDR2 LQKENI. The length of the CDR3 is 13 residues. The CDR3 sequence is CASSPSEGLGYTF. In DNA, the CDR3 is TGTGCCAGCTCACCCAGCGAGGGGCTAGGCTACACCTTC.

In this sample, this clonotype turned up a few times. The CDR3 sequence is CASSQSLGGSYNEQFF. As DNA, the CDR3 is TGTGCCAGCAGCCAAAGTCTGGGCGGTTCCTACAATGAGCAGTTCTTC. The V and J genes are TRBV4-2 and TRBJ2-1; D ambiguous. The CDR3 is 16 amino acids. CDR1 is LGHNA and CDR2 is YNFKEQ in the germline V gene. Trimming pared 2 bases from V and 1 base from J, leaving 12 bases between.

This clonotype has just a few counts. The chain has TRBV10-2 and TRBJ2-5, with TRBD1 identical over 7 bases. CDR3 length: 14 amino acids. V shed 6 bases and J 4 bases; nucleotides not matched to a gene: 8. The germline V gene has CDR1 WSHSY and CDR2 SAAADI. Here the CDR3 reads CASRLTGVGETQYF. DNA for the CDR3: TGCGCCAGCAGACTCACAGGGGTAGGAGAGACCCAGTACTTC.

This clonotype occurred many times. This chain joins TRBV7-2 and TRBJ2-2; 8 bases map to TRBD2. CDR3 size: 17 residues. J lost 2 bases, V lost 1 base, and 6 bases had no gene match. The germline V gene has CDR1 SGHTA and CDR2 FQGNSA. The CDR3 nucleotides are TGTGCCAGCAGCTTAGGCGCGGGGGGCGTAAACACCGGGGAGCTGTTTTTT. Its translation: CASSLGAGGVNTGELFF.